This T cell receptor (beta chain) was captured in a study of T-cell memory formation after mild COVID-19. At the level of the study: Largely donor-specific TCR clusters were found. The study, taken as a whole, reports: Those CD4+ clones that contracted were mainly in CM and EM (CD8+ ones in EMRA).

Via MiXCR, TCRdb re-called the 5' RACE reads, giving one row per CDR3 protein. Seen here are 450,000 to 650,000 distinct CDR3 sequences, about a fifth observed once, and the top ten hold 12%. At least ten counts were recorded for this clonotype. Its specificity is unknown. The CDR3 is 12 amino acids. Trimming cost V 1 base and J 5 bases, with 5 bases left between them. V usage is TRBV12-3 or TRBV12-4 and J usage is TRBJ1-2; D is uncertain. The TCR was taken from an adult woman who had mild COVID-19 (a few samples of this study predate the infection). Cell type and time point are not known. The material sequenced was PBMCs or a T cell subset sorted from them (not recorded which). This CDR3 reads CASSLEGYGYTF. DNA for the CDR3: TGTGCCAGCAGTTTAGAGGGTTATGGCTACACCTTC.